A selection of T cell receptor beta chains follows, all from one sample in a study of cytomegalovirus exposure and HLA in healthy donors. Only in-frame clones appear in the TCRdb table, and some are missing; sequencing was by immunoSEQ multiplex PCR. The sample lists tens of thousands of clones; 85% to 95% were seen once. Sequenced: PBMCs. These receptor sequences come from a woman in her 30s in good health and CMV-seropositive. CDR3s include the opening cysteine and the closing phenylalanine or tryptophan. D genes are given only for firm matches. Clone size is given for some rows only: seen once, a few or many times, or a class if the clone is expanded.

>TRBV19|-|-|TRBJ2-1
TGTGCCAGTAGTCTTTACCCTCGGGGAGGCAATGAGCAGTTCTTC
CASSLYPRGGNEQFF
>TRBV25-1|-|TRBD1|TRBJ1-2
TGTGCCAGCAGTGAATGGAAGGGGGCCGGCTATGGCTACACCTTC
CASSEWKGAGYGYTF
>TRBV27|-|-|TRBJ2-1
TGTGCCAGCAGGGGGGCAAGCCCCACCTACAATGAGCAGTTCTTC
CASRGASPTYNEQFF
>TRBV7-8|-|-|TRBJ2-7
TGTGCCAGCAGCTTACCCGGACAGAACTACGAGCAGTACTTC
CASSLPGQNYEQYF
>TRBV6-5|-|-|TRBJ2-1
TGTGCCAGCAGCGCGACAGGAGGCCTTTACAATGAGCAGTTCTTC
CASSATGGLYNEQFF
>TRBV6-1|-|-|TRBJ1-2
TGTGCCAGCAGGGTACTGAACTATGGCTACACCTTC
CASRVLNYGYTF
>TRBV27|-|TRBD1|TRBJ2-7
TGTGCCAGCAGTCGTGGACAGGGCTACGAGCAGTACTTC
CASSRGQGYEQYF
>TRBV5-4|-|-|TRBJ1-1
TGTGCCAGCAGCTCCAGGGGACGGACTGAAGCTTTCTTT
CASSSRGRTEAFF
>TRBV7-8|-|-|TRBJ2-6
TGTGCCAGCAGCTCGATGACAGGAGGGGCCAACGTCCTGACTTTC
CASSSMTGGANVLTF
>TRBV6-6|-|-|TRBJ1-1
TGTGCCAGCAGTTACACGCGGAGCTTGAACACTGAAGCTTTCTTT
CASSYTRSLNTEAFF
>TRBV6-5|-|TRBD1|TRBJ1-5
TGTGCCAGCTGTCAGGGGGGCCCAAATCAGCCCCAGCATTTT
CASCQGGPNQPQHF
>TRBV2|once|TRBD1|TRBJ1-4
TGTGCCAGCTTTCGGACAGGAGATACAACTAATGAAAAACTGTTTTTT
CASFRTGDTTNEKLFF
>TRBV30|-|TRBD2|TRBJ2-7
TGTGCCTGGTCCGTGGGACTAACCTACGAGCAGTACTTC
CAWSVGLTYEQYF
>TRBV10-1|-|TRBD2|TRBJ2-1
TGCGCCAGCAGTGAGAGTCTAGCGGGGGGCAATGAGCAGTTCTTC
CASSESLAGGNEQFF
>TRBV21-1|-|-|TRBJ2-1
TGTGCCAGCAGCACGGGGGGACCGTTCGATGAGCAGTTCTTC
CASSTGGPFDEQFF
>TRBV10-3|-|TRBD1|TRBJ2-7
TGTGCCATCAGCGGCCCGGGACAGCGCTACGAGCAGTACTTC
CAISGPGQRYEQYF
>TRBV30|once|-|TRBJ2-2
TGTGCCTGGAGTACAACAGCGAACACCGGGGAGCTGTTTTTT
CAWSTTANTGELFF
>TRBV7-9|-|-|TRBJ2-5
TGTGCCAGCAGCTTAGGGGGACTCCGAGAGACCCAGTACTTC
CASSLGGLRETQYF
>TRBV11-2|-|TRBD2|TRBJ2-7
TGTGCCAGCAGCTTTGGGCCTAGCGGGAGTGGCTCCTACGAGCAGTACTTC
CASSFGPSGSGSYEQYF
>TRBV28|-|-|TRBJ2-7
TGTGCCAGCAGTCTCCCGGGCTCCTACGAGCAGTACTTC
CASSLPGSYEQYF
>TRBV12-2|-|-|TRBJ2-1
TGTGCAAGTCGCTATGGGGGACTAGACCCATACAATGAGCAGTTCTTC
CASRYGGLDPYNEQFF
>TRBV2|-|TRBD1|TRBJ2-2
TGTGCCAGCAGTGATGACAGGGGGCTTACCAGGGAGCTGTTTTTT
CASSDDRGLTRELFF
>TRBV7-6|-|TRBD1|TRBJ1-3
TGTGCCAGCAGCTGGAACCCGACAGGGGGCATTGGTGGAAACACCATATATTTT
CASSWNPTGGIGGNTIYF
>TRBV29-1|-|TRBD1|TRBJ1-2
TGCAGCGTCGCCGACAGGGTCGGATATGGCTACACCTTC
CSVADRVGYGYTF
>TRBV9|-|TRBD2|TRBJ2-7
TGTGCCAGCAGTACTAGCGGGAGGTCCTACGAGCAGTACTTC
CASSTSGRSYEQYF
>TRBV7-2|-|TRBD2|TRBJ2-7
TGTGCCAGCAGCTTAGTAGCGGGGAACTACGAGCAGTACTTC
CASSLVAGNYEQYF
>TRBV7-7|-|-|TRBJ1-1
TGTGCCAGCAGCTCCGACAGGAACACTGAAGCTTTCTTT
CASSSDRNTEAFF